A single sample is the source of the 12 T cell receptor beta chains below, sequenced in a study of cytotoxic CD8 clonotypes in ibrutinib-treated CLL. Generated by immunoSEQ multiplex PCR, the TCRdb table keeps only in-frame clones and is missing some. This sample has under 200,000 clones, with under 90% found just once. The material sequenced was PBMCs, taken after 24 months of ibrutinib treatment. The origin of the receptors is a human donor with chronic lymphocytic leukemia.

This sequence joins TRBV29-1 and TRBJ1-1; D remains ambiguous. The CDR3 totals 11 residues. Trimming took off 7 bases at V and 0 bases at J, with 6 bases between the two ends. Germline lookup yields CDR1 SQVTM and CDR2 ANQGSEA. The CDR3 region is CSAEVNTEAFF. CDR3 DNA sequence: TGCAGCGCGGAAGTGAACACTGAAGCTTTCTTT. Full variable domain (outside the CDR3, taken from reference TRBV29-1 and TRBJ1-1): SAVISQKPSRDICQRGTSLTIQCQVDSQVTMMFWYRQQPGQSLTLIATANQGSEATYESGFVIDKFPISRPNLTFSTLTVSNMSPEDSSIYLCSAEVNTEAFFGQGTRLTVV.

As concerns this clone: Relative to the germline gene, one junction end is altered; a read error may explain this. The chain combines TRBV6-1 with TRBJ2-3; D not certain. The CDR3 consists of 14 residues. Per germline, CDR1 MNHNS and CDR2 SASEGT. Here the CDR3 reads CASSDLLGTDTQYF. In nucleotides, the CDR3 is TGTGCCAGCAGTGACTTGCTAGGCACCGATACGCAGTATTTT.

The chain carries TRBV29-1 and TRBJ2-7; 8 bases map to TRBD2. Unmatched junction bases numbered 7, after V lost 7 bases and J lost 5 bases. The CDR3 covers 12 residues. Looked up from germline, CDR1 is SQVTM and CDR2 is ANQGSEA. The CDR3 DNA reads TGCAGCGCTCAACGGGGGGGCCACGAGCAGTACTTC. Its translation: CSAQRGGHEQYF.

V usage is TRBV15 and J usage is TRBJ1-1, with 9 bases that match TRBD1. Germline-derived CDR1 and CDR2 are LNHNV and YYDKDF (reference sequence). V gave up 0 bases and J gave up 5 bases; unmatched junction bases: 4. This CDR3 has 15 amino acids. The CDR3 protein is CATSRERDRVTEAFF. CDR3 sequence (DNA): TGTGCCACCAGCAGAGAGAGGGACAGGGTAACTGAAGCTTTCTTT.

This chain joins TRBV30 and TRBJ2-1; D gene ambiguous. Trimming removed 0 bases from V and 4 bases from J, with 4 bases in between. The CDR3 is 12 residues long. The V gene's germline CDR1 is GTSNPN and CDR2 SVGIG (reference sequence). The CDR3 loop is CAWSVQYNEQFF. The CDR3 DNA reads as TGTGCCTGGAGTGTCCAGTACAATGAGCAGTTCTTC.

The chain is built from TRBV7-3 and TRBJ2-1; unclear D gene. Germline loops: CDR1 SGHTA, CDR2 FQGTGA. Trimming shortened V by 5 bases and J by 7 bases, and 15 bases separated the two germline ends. The CDR3 has 14 residues. The CDR3 DNA sequence: TGTGCCAGCAGCCCGTTGGGCGGAATGAATGAGCAGTTCTTC. This translates into CASSPLGGMNEQFF.

The chain carries TRBV27 and TRBJ2-7; 8 nucleotides match TRBD1. V shed 6 bases, J shed 0 bases, and the junction held 4 bases outside the gene matches. This CDR3 region has 14 residues. Looked up from germline, CDR1 is MNHEY and CDR2 is SMNVEV (reference sequence). The CDR3 spells CASRRQGISYEQYF. CDR3 nucleotides: TGTGCCAGCAGGCGACAGGGGATCTCCTACGAGCAGTACTTC.

The chain joins TRBV9 to TRBJ2-1, with D uncertain. CDR3 length: 18 amino acids. Looked up from germline, CDR1 is SGDLS and CDR2 is YYNGEE. V lost 2 bases and J lost 1, with 19 bases in between. DNA of the CDR3: TGTGCCAGCAGCGTTAGAGGCAGACCTATAACGTCCTACAATGAGCAGTTCTTC. This gives the protein CASSVRGRPITSYNEQFF.

This chain uses TRBV15 with TRBJ1-4, with TRBD1 matching over 7 bases. V lost 3 bases, J lost 1 base, and 11 bases stayed unmatched. The CDR3 is 18 residues long. CDR1 and CDR2 from the germline V gene are LNHNV and YYDKDF (reference sequence). CDR3 in amino acids: CATSSPSAGGLTNEKLFF. The CDR3 DNA reads TGTGCCACCAGCAGCCCCAGCGCAGGGGGGCTAACTAATGAAAAACTGTTTTTT.

The DNA for the CDR3 is TGTGCCAGCAGTCACAGACACCACCGTGGCACTGAAGCTTTCTTT. Translation: CASSHRHHRGTEAFF. V usage is TRBV11-1 and J usage is TRBJ1-1; D is unresolved. V was shortened by 6 bases and J by 4 bases, with 18 bases between the two germline ends. The CDR3 loop spans 15 amino acids. Germline CDR1 is SGHAT and CDR2 is FQDESV (reference sequence).

The CDR3 loop is CASSSRALGPNTEAFF. The CDR3 DNA reads as TGTGCCAGCAGTTCACGGGCCCTGGGCCCGAACACTGAAGCTTTCTTT. The V gene is TRBV6-5, the J gene TRBJ1-1; D unresolved. Between the trimmed V and J ends, which lost 4 bases and 1 base, there was a span of 16 bases. The CDR3 consists of 16 residues. Germline V gene data show CDR1 as MNHEY and CDR2 as SVGAGI.

The V and J genes are TRBV6-1 and TRBJ1-4, with a possible D match to TRBD1 (6 bases). Deletions cut 6 bases from V and 7 bases from J, with 15 bases between. Germline V gene data show CDR1 as MNHNS and CDR2 as SASEGT. This CDR3 comprises 14 residues. The CDR3 sequence is CASSPTGRGEKLFF. As DNA, the CDR3 is TGTGCCAGCAGCCCGACAGGTCGCGGTGAAAAACTGTTTTTT.